This entry lists 6 T cell receptor beta chains sequenced from one sample in a study of shared clonotypes between healthy human individuals. The assay was immunoSEQ multiplex PCR, and TCRdb's table has in-frame clones only and misses some. Of approximately 710,000 clones in the sample, about nine tenths were seen once. What was sequenced was memory CD8+ T cells from PBMCs. Subset here: CD45RO+ cells pooled with CCR7-negative TemRA cells. These receptor sequences come from a man between 18 and 29 years old in good health. Some clones in this sample may be carry-over from other donors' samples.

The rearrangement links TRBV7-8 to TRBJ2-7; TRBD2 matches 9 bases. Losses at the gene ends were 4 bases for V and 7 bases for J; bases not matched to a gene: 14. This CDR3 spans 16 amino acids. Germline loops: CDR1 SGHVS, CDR2 FQNEAQ. The CDR3 DNA follows: TGTGCCAGCAGCTCGTTGGCGGGAGGGGTTCTTATTGAGCAGTACTTC. Translated, it gives CASSSLAGGVLIEQYF.

The gene calls are TRBV10-3 and TRBJ1-1; D gene ambiguous. Looked up from germline, CDR1 is ENHRY and CDR2 is SYGVKD. Trimming cost V 0 bases and J 0 bases, with 8 bases left between them. The CDR3 extends over 15 amino acids. The DNA of the CDR3 is TGTGCCATCAGTGAGTCCCAGAACTTGAACACTGAAGCTTTCTTT. Its protein is CAISESQNLNTEAFF.

CDR3 amino acids: CASRAAGDPYGYTF. The DNA of the CDR3 is TGTGCCAGCAGGGCGGCAGGGGATCCCTATGGCTACACCTTC. J is TRBJ1-2 and V is TRBV2, with D perhaps TRBD1 (6 bases). Germline CDR1 is SNHLY and CDR2 is FYNNEI. The CDR3 sequence is 14 residues long. Trimming removed 6 bases from V and 4 bases from J, with 15 bases in between.

The chain is built from TRBV4-1 and TRBJ2-1, with D maybe TRBD2 (6 bases). Trimming left V 3 bases short and J 4 bases short, with 16 bases between. This CDR3 region has 16 residues. The germline V gene has CDR1 MGHRA and CDR2 YSYEKL. As DNA, the CDR3 is TGCGCCAGCAGCCAGGCGCCGGGACTGAATTACAATGAGCAGTTCTTC. Its protein product is CASSQAPGLNYNEQFF.

The J gene is TRBJ2-7, the V gene TRBV4-2, with 7 bases lining up with TRBD2. Germline CDR1 is LGHNA and CDR2 is YNFKEQ. V gave up 1 base and J gave up 3 bases; unmatched junction bases: 6. The length of the CDR3 is 15 residues. The chain's CDR3 is CASSQVAGAVYEQYF. CDR3 in DNA: TGTGCCAGCAGCCAAGTTGCGGGAGCCGTCTACGAGCAGTACTTC.

The chain carries TRBV4-2 and TRBJ1-1; maybe TRBD1 (5 bases). The germline V gene encodes CDR1 LGHNA and CDR2 YNFKEQ. V lost 3 bases and J lost 1, with 9 bases in between. This CDR3 is 14 amino acids long. The CDR3 loop reads CASSQGGTNTEAFF. CDR3 DNA: TGTGCCAGCAGCCAGGGGGGAACGAACACTGAAGCTTTCTTT.